The present T cell receptor beta chain was sequenced within a study of identical twins. The CDR3 runs to 15 residues. Trimming stripped 1 base from V and 2 bases from J, with 10 bases between. The germline CDR1 and CDR2 sequences are SGHVS and FQNEAQ. The authors used template switching to add a universal primer site and gave cDNA unique molecular identifiers. MiXCR was run by TCRdb on the 5' RACE reads, yielding one entry per CDR3 protein. The sample records under 350,000 distinct CDR3 sequences, 8.5% to 9.5% being singletons. The same sample was also used in a study of yellow fever vaccine responses in identical twins.

The chain combines TRBV7-8 with TRBJ2-3, with D possibly matching TRBD2 (6 bases). The sequenced material came from CD8+ T cells sorted from blood. The TCR was taken from a woman aged 18-35 years in good health. The CDR3 DNA reads TGTGCCAGCAGCTTAGGCGGGGCTAACACAGATACGCAGTATTTT. Protein: CASSLGGANTDTQYF.